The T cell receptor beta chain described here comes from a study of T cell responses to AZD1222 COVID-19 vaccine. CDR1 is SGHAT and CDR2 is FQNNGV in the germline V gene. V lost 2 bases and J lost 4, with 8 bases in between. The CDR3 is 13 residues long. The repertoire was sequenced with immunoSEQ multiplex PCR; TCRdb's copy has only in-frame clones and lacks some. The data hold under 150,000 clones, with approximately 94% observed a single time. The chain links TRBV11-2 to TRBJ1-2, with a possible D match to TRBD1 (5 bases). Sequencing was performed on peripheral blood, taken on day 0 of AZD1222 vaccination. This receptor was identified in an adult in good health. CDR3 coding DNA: TGTGCCAGCAGCTTACTAGGGACCTATGGCTACACCTTC. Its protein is CASSLLGTYGYTF.